These 27 T cell receptor beta chains came from one sample sequenced in a study of shared clonotypes between healthy human individuals. Sequencing was performed with immunoSEQ multiplex PCR; in TCRdb, only in-frame clones are kept and a portion is missing. The table shows under 1,900,000 clones, with 97% to 99% occurring only once. Material: naive CD4+ T cells sorted from blood. The sample's subset: CD45RA+ positively selected. The receptors derive from a man aged 25-45 years in good health.

This clone is a singleton in its sample. This chain joins TRBV11-2 and TRBJ1-2; D is ambiguous. CDR1 is SGHAT and CDR2 is FQNNGV in the germline V gene. The V gene lost 0 bases and the J gene lost 3 bases, with 2 bases spanning the gap. CDR3 length: 12 residues. CDR3 bases: TGTGCCAGCAGCTTAGAAGACTATGGCTACACCTTC. It is translated as CASSLEDYGYTF.

This rearrangement joins TRBV9 to TRBJ2-2; 7 bases align to TRBD2. CDR3 length: 15 residues. Germline lookup yields CDR1 SGDLS and CDR2 YYNGEE. Germline trimming cut 4 bases from V and 6 bases from J; bases unmatched to any gene: 9. CDR3 DNA: TGTGCCAGCAGCCCCCGGTCGGGAGGCTCCGGGGAGCTGTTTTTT. Its translation is CASSPRSGGSGELFF.

As regards this clone: Other DNA variants within this sample encode the same CDR3. The chain is built from TRBV6-1 and TRBJ2-1; no firm D call. Deletions cut 7 bases from V and 3 bases from J, with 4 bases between. This CDR3 spans 11 amino acids. The germline gives CDR1 MNHNS, CDR2 SASEGT. CDR3 coding DNA: TGTGCCAGCAAGAACTACAATGAGCAGTTCTTC. As protein: CASKNYNEQFF.

On this clone itself: One junction end does not reproduce the germline sequence, and a read error may be involved. V gene TRBV7-8 combines with J gene TRBJ2-5; TRBD2 matches at 7 bases. The CDR3 covers 12 residues. Per germline, CDR1 SGHVS and CDR2 FQNEAQ. The CDR3 loop reads CVSSLAGETQYF. CDR3 sequence (DNA): TGTGTCAGCAGCTTAGCGGGAGAGACCCAGTACTTC.

The chain is built from TRBV6-5 and TRBJ2-5; TRBD2 matches 13 bases. The CDR3 extends over 16 amino acids. Germline lookup yields CDR1 MNHEY and CDR2 SVGAGI. V lost 4 bases, J lost 1 base, and 3 bases stayed unmatched. DNA of the CDR3: TGTGCCAGCAGTTCATGGACTAGCGGGGGCCAAGAGACCCAGTACTTC. The encoded protein is CASSSWTSGGQETQYF.

The rearrangement uses TRBV14 and TRBJ1-5; D might be TRBD1 (5 bases). Per germline, CDR1 SGHDN and CDR2 FVKESK. CDR3 length: 12 amino acids. V lost 3 bases, J lost 9 bases, and 9 bases lay in between. For the CDR3, the DNA is TGTGCCAGCAGCCAGGGGGTGGGGCCCCAGCATTTT. It codes for CASSQGVGPQHF.

This chain joins TRBV19 and TRBJ1-1; D ambiguous. The CDR3 spans 13 residues. Between the trimmed V and J ends, which lost 7 bases and 6 bases, there was a span of 15 bases. Germline CDR1 reads LNHDA; CDR2 reads SQIVND (reference sequence). The CDR3 nucleotides read TGTGCCAGTAAGTACCGGGATGGTGCTGAAGCTTTCTTT. Encoded protein: CASKYRDGAEAFF.

The chain has TRBV5-1 and TRBJ2-3, with D possibly matching TRBD1 (5 bases). Trimming shortened V by 0 bases and J by 5 bases, and 13 bases separated the two germline ends. The CDR3 totals 15 residues. Germline values: CDR1 SGHRS, CDR2 YFSETQ. This CDR3 is CASSLEGGAIDTQYF. DNA for the CDR3: TGCGCCAGCAGCTTGGAGGGTGGGGCTATAGATACGCAGTATTTT.

The rearrangement joins TRBV29-1 to TRBJ2-7; D gene unclear. Trimming took off 7 bases at V and 9 bases at J, with 16 bases between the two ends. The CDR3 sequence is 11 residues long. Germline assignment: CDR1 SQVTM and CDR2 ANQGSEA. The CDR3 region has the DNA TGCAGCGGCCGGAGTACCCTCGGGCAGTACTTC. It codes for CSGRSTLGQYF.

V usage is TRBV5-4 and J usage is TRBJ1-4; D is undetermined. Germline CDR1 reads SGHNT; CDR2 reads YYREEE (reference sequence). This CDR3 contains 14 residues. V lost 1 base and J lost 2, with 6 bases in between. CDR3 loop: CASSLQSTNEKLFF. DNA for the CDR3: TGTGCCAGCAGCTTGCAGAGCACTAATGAAAAACTGTTTTTT.

This chain links TRBV11-3 with TRBJ2-5; 9 nucleotides align to TRBD1. The CDR3 totals 19 residues. The trim removed 5 bases at V and 3 bases at J, leaving 19 bases unmatched. Germline V gene sequence: CDR1 SGHNT, CDR2 YENEEA. CDR3 protein: CASSRSSRDRAQVEETQYF. The CDR3 coding sequence is TGTGCCAGCAGCCGAAGTTCACGGGACAGGGCCCAAGTGGAAGAGACCCAGTACTTC.

The chain uses TRBV23-1 and TRBJ2-7; no definite D call. TRBV23-1 is marked as an open reading frame, function uncertain. The CDR3 has 16 residues. V dropped 3 bases and J dropped 2 bases, with 17 bases sitting between them. CDR3 loop: CASSHPPTPPPYEQYF. As DNA, the CDR3 is TGCGCCAGCAGTCACCCCCCGACACCCCCCCCCTACGAGCAGTACTTC.

The V gene is TRBV15, the J gene TRBJ2-3; 7 bases are shared with TRBD2. With V trimmed by 9 bases and J by 0 bases, 3 bases remained unmatched. CDR1 is LNHNV, CDR2 YYDKDF, per germline (reference sequence). The CDR3 covers 13 residues. CDR3 nucleotide sequence: TGTGCCACGGTTAGCGGGAGCACAGATACGCAGTATTTT. Its protein is CATVSGSTDTQYF.

The chain couples TRBV5-6 to TRBJ2-7, with D possibly called TRBD1 or TRBD2 (5 bases each). The CDR3 contains 14 residues. V lost 3 bases and J 2 bases, leaving 12 bases between the germline ends. CDR1 and CDR2 (germline): SGHDT, YYEEEE. CDR3 sequence: CASSSRDLTYEQYF. The DNA for the CDR3 is TGTGCCAGCAGCTCCCGGGACCTGACCTACGAGCAGTACTTC.

Notes on this clone: The sample has other DNA sequences that encode this CDR3 too. The V gene is TRBV11-3, the J gene TRBJ2-1; tentatively, D is TRBD1 (5 bases). This CDR3 has 13 residues. Germline lookup yields CDR1 SGHNT and CDR2 YENEEA. V lost 3 bases and J lost 4, with 7 bases in between. In DNA form, the CDR3 reads TGTGCCAGCAGCTTGGACATTTACAATGAGCAGTTCTTC. It codes for CASSLDIYNEQFF.

The chain recombines TRBV18 with TRBJ2-5; D possibly uses TRBD1 or TRBD2 (5 bases each). Germline V gene lookup returns CDR1 KGHSH and CDR2 LQKENI. The CDR3 consists of 14 residues. Trimming removed 4 bases at V and 5 bases at J, with 14 bases between. Written as DNA, the CDR3 is TGTGCCAGCTCACGGCCGGGACCTACGGAGACCCAGTACTTC. It encodes CASSRPGPTETQYF.

The gene calls are TRBV9 and TRBJ1-4, with a tentative D call TRBD1 (6 bases). Germline V gene data show CDR1 as SGDLS and CDR2 as YYNGEE. The CDR3 runs 15 residues. V was clipped by 3 bases and J by 8 bases, with 17 bases between them. The CDR3 loop reads CASSATGGLGEKLFF. The CDR3 DNA reads as TGTGCCAGCAGCGCGACAGGTGGGTTGGGAGAAAAACTGTTTTTT.

Notes on this clone: Distinct nucleotide sequences in the sample also encode this CDR3. This sequence joins TRBV6-6 and TRBJ2-2, with D unresolved. This CDR3 has 12 residues. Trimming stripped 4 bases from V and 2 bases from J, with 2 bases between. Per the germline V gene, CDR1 is MNHNY and CDR2 is SVGAGI (reference sequence). CDR3 amino acids: CASSSNTGELFF. The CDR3 DNA reads as TGTGCCAGCAGTTCTAACACCGGGGAGCTGTTTTTT.

This clone was counted once. This chain joins TRBV18 and TRBJ2-1; TRBD2 matches 8 bases. The CDR3 is 15 residues long. CDR1 KGHSH and CDR2 LQKENI come from the germline V gene. Losses at the gene ends were 3 bases for V and 7 bases for J; bases not matched to a gene: 8. The CDR3 DNA is TGTGCCAGCTCACCCAAGATAACTAGCGGAAATGAGCAGTTCTTC. It is translated as CASSPKITSGNEQFF.

The V call is TRBV10-2, the J call TRBJ2-3; perhaps TRBD1 as D (5 bases). The CDR3 loop spans 16 amino acids. CDR1 WSHSY and CDR2 SAAADI come from the germline V gene. The V end was cut by 4 bases, the J end by 3 bases, with 17 bases between. The CDR3 region has the DNA TGCGCCAGCAGTGCCCAACTTGGGGCCAGAACAGATACGCAGTATTTT. Residues: CASSAQLGARTDTQYF.

This clone has a single count. The rearrangement links TRBV7-2 to TRBJ1-2; D is ambiguous. The CDR3 consists of 12 residues. In germline, CDR1 is SGHTA, CDR2 FQGNSA. V was cut by 3 bases and J by 8 bases, with 10 bases left in between. CDR3 DNA sequence: TGTGCCAGCAGCTTTTCCGGGGTGGGCTACACCTTC. Protein: CASSFSGVGYTF.

This chain uses TRBV12-5 with TRBJ2-2; D remains unclear. CDR3 length: 17 residues. Per the germline V gene, CDR1 is LGHNT and CDR2 is FRNRAP. V was clipped by 0 bases and J by 6 bases, with 17 bases between them. CDR3 sequence (DNA): TGTGCTAGTGGTTTGGTAGGAATAGGGTTCGGTTCCGGGGAGCTGTTTTTT. Its translation is CASGLVGIGFGSGELFF.

The chain is built from TRBV18 and TRBJ2-1, with D perhaps TRBD1 (5 bases). Germline values: CDR1 KGHSH, CDR2 LQKENI. This CDR3 is built from 18 residues. V was pared by 4 bases and J by 0 bases, with 19 bases between. The CDR3 DNA reads TGTGCCAGCTCACTAACCAGCCAGGGAATCTCCTCCTACAATGAGCAGTTCTTC. Protein sequence: CASSLTSQGISSYNEQFF.

The chain has TRBV7-7 and TRBJ2-1; 7 positions match TRBD2. CDR3 size: 13 residues. Germline lookup yields CDR1 SSHAT and CDR2 FNYEAQ (reference sequence). Trimming at V came to 3 bases and at J to 10 bases, leaving 6 bases not matched to a gene. The CDR3 nucleotides read TGTGCCAGCAGCTTCCAGCGGGATCGGGAGCAGTTCTTC. Protein product: CASSFQRDREQFF.

This chain joins TRBV11-1 and TRBJ2-2; 7 bases fit TRBD2. J gave up 8 bases and V 5 bases, and 11 bases lay outside the gene matches. This CDR3 region has 15 residues. CDR1 SGHAT and CDR2 FQDESV come from the germline V gene (reference sequence). The CDR3: CASSHRAGRGGELFF. The DNA of the CDR3 is TGTGCCAGCAGCCATCGGGCAGGGCGGGGGGGGGAGCTGTTTTTT. Full variable domain (missing parts from reference TRBV11-1 and TRBJ2-2): EAEVAQSPRYKITEKSQAVAFWCDPISGHATLYWYRQILGQGPELLVQFQDESVVDDSQLPKDRFSAERLKGVDSTLKIQPAELGDSAMYLCASSHRAGRGGELFFGEGSRLTVL.

This chain uses TRBV14 with TRBJ2-5, with D hard to call. Germline V gene sequence: CDR1 SGHDN, CDR2 FVKESK. V gave up 1 base and J gave up 5 bases, with 5 bases separating them. The CDR3 has 12 residues. Here the CDR3 reads CASSQGWETQYF. The CDR3 DNA is TGTGCCAGCAGCCAAGGTTGGGAGACCCAGTACTTC. Full variable domain (missing parts from reference TRBV14 and TRBJ2-5): EAGVTQFPSHSVIEKGQTVTLRCDPISGHDNLYWYRRVMGKEIKFLLHFVKESKQDESGMPNNRFLAERTGGTYSTLKVQPAELEDSGVYFCASSQGWETQYFGPGTRLLVL.

The V call is TRBV5-1, the J call TRBJ2-2; the D gene is possibly TRBD2 (6 bases). Trimming took 10 bases from V and 4 from J, leaving 17 bases between them. Germline V gene data show CDR1 as SGHRS and CDR2 as YFSETQ. There are 14 residues in the CDR3. Here the CDR3 reads CAASWGDPTGELFF. DNA of the CDR3: TGCGCCGCGTCATGGGGGGACCCCACCGGGGAGCTGTTTTTT.